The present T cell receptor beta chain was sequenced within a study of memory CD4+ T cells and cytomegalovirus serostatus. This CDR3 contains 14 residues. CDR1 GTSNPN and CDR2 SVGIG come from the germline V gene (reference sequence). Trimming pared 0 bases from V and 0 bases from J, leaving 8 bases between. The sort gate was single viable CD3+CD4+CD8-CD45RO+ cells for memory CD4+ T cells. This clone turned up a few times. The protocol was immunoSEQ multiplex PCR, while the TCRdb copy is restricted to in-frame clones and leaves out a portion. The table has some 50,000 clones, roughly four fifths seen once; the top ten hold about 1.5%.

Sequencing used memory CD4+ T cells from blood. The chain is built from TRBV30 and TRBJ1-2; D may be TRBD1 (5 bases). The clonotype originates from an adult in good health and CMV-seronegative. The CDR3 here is CAWSVGRANYGYTF. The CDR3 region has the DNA TGTGCCTGGAGTGTCGGCAGGGCTAACTATGGCTACACCTTC.